This entry lists 7 T cell receptor beta chains sequenced from one sample in a study of T cell responses to AZD1222 COVID-19 vaccine. Assay: immunoSEQ multiplex PCR; the TCRdb copy retains only in-frame clones and omits some. The sample lists about 91,000 clones; about 90% were seen once. The input for sequencing was peripheral blood, taken 28 days after the second AZD1222 dose. These receptors were obtained from an adult who received the AZD1222 COVID-19 vaccine.

On this clone: Mismatch with germline at one junction end may stem from a read error. This rearrangement joins TRBV20-1 to TRBJ2-1; 7 bases are shared with TRBD1. This CDR3 region has 9 residues. The germline V gene encodes CDR1 DFQATT and CDR2 SNEGSKA (reference sequence). In nucleotides, the CDR3 is TGCAGTGCTAGCCCGGGACAGCTCTTC. Protein product: CSASPGQLF.

The rearrangement links TRBV15 to TRBJ1-3; D unclear. CDR1 LNHNV and CDR2 YYDKDF come from the germline V gene (reference sequence). The CDR3 covers 16 residues. With 0 bases removed from V and 3 bases from J, the gap between germline ends came to 12 bases. CDR3 region: CATSRDLESVGNTIYF. CDR3 DNA: TGTGCCACCAGCAGAGATCTCGAGTCTGTTGGAAACACCATATATTTT.

The chain carries TRBV27 and TRBJ2-5; D remains unclear. This CDR3 contains 12 residues. Germline V gene data show CDR1 as MNHEY and CDR2 as SMNVEV (reference sequence). V was shortened by 6 bases and J by 4 bases, with 9 bases between the two germline ends. The CDR3 region has the DNA TGTGCCAGCAGGAGGCCTGGAGAGACCCAGTACTTC. This translates into CASRRPGETQYF.

This clone showed up just once. This chain links TRBV27 with TRBJ1-3; 7 positions match TRBD1. Germline-derived CDR1 and CDR2 are MNHEY and SMNVEV (reference sequence). The V segment lost 1 base and the J segment 4 bases; nucleotides outside the gene matches: 10. This CDR3 region has 17 residues. CDR3 region: CASSLWGGTATGNTIYF. The CDR3 region has the DNA TGTGCCAGCAGTTTATGGGGCGGGACAGCGACGGGAAACACCATATATTTT.

V and J are TRBV30 and TRBJ1-2; perhaps TRBD1 as D (5 bases). V was shortened by 0 bases and J by 2 bases, with 10 bases between the two germline ends. CDR3 size: 14 residues. The germline gives CDR1 GTSNPN, CDR2 SVGIG (reference sequence). This CDR3 reads CAWSVLGANYGYTF. The CDR3 nucleotides are TGTGCCTGGAGTGTACTCGGGGCGAACTATGGCTACACCTTC.

V gene TRBV5-6 combines with J gene TRBJ1-1; D gene unclear. From germline, CDR1 is SGHDT and CDR2 YYEEEE. This CDR3 is 13 amino acids long. The ends were cut back, 2 bases at V and 4 bases at J, with 9 bases in the middle. The CDR3 region has the DNA TGTGCCAGCAGCTTAACCCCCGGCACTGAAGCTTTCTTT. Its translation: CASSLTPGTEAFF.

The gene calls are TRBV7-9 and TRBJ2-1; 8 bases match TRBD1. This CDR3 contains 13 residues. After removal of 2 bases from V and 9 bases from J, the junction contained 3 bases not matched to a gene. CDR1 is SEHNR and CDR2 is FQNEAQ in the germline V gene (reference sequence). For the CDR3, the DNA is TGTGCCAGCAGCTTATGGACAGGGAGTGAGCAGTTCTTC. This translates into CASSLWTGSEQFF.